The next 19 T cell receptor beta chains were all read from a single sample in a study of blood T cells in healthy people across ages. Together with a sample-barcoded 5' primer, a J-beta primer mix was included in a second PCR lasting about 7 to 12 cycles. MiXCR was run by TCRdb on the 5' RACE reads, yielding one entry per CDR3 protein. There are fewer than 1,200,000 distinct CDR3 sequences in the sample; approximately 26% occur only once, and around 0.75% lies in the top ten. The sample was also linked to a second study, of T cells of mothers and their children.

The sequenced sample was blood. The origin of the receptors is a girl aged 2 to 10 in good health.

The chain joins TRBV29-1 to TRBJ2-1, with unresolved D. Germline assignment: CDR1 SQVTM and CDR2 ANQGSEA. The germline V and J ends were trimmed by 4 bases and 8 bases, with 18 bases remaining between them. CDR3 length: 14 residues. The CDR3 is CSVAGQIRLDEQFF. The CDR3 nucleotides read TGCAGCGTTGCCGGGCAGATCCGTCTAGATGAGCAGTTCTTC.

This clonotype appeared a few times. V usage is TRBV6-2 or TRBV6-3 and J usage is TRBJ2-7, with D tentatively TRBD2 (6 bases). The CDR3 is made up of 15 amino acids. Trimming removed 0 bases from V and 4 bases from J, with 13 bases in between. CDR1 is MNHEY, CDR2 SVGEGT, per germline. CDR3 DNA sequence: TGTGCCAGCAGTTACTCAGGACTACGACCTTACGAGCAGTACTTC. The encoded protein is CASSYSGLRPYEQYF.

The chain couples TRBV29-1 to TRBJ1-2; D is uncertain. The V and J ends lost 1 base and 4 bases respectively, with 7 bases between them. Germline values: CDR1 SQVTM, CDR2 ANQGSEA. CDR3 length: 12 residues. CDR3 residues: CSVEVQTYGYTF. CDR3 sequence (DNA): TGCAGCGTTGAAGTGCAAACCTATGGCTACACCTTC.

The rearrangement links TRBV6-5 to TRBJ2-2, with D tentatively TRBD1 (5 bases). From germline, CDR1 is MNHEY and CDR2 SVGAGI. V lost 10 bases and J lost 0, with 12 bases in between. The CDR3 has 14 residues. The CDR3 here is CATSTGPNTGELFF. As DNA, the CDR3 is TGTGCCACTTCTACAGGTCCGAACACCGGGGAGCTGTTTTTT.

This chain joins TRBV2 and TRBJ2-1; TRBD2 aligns across 11 bases. The CDR3 is 15 amino acids. V shed 4 bases, J shed 4 bases, and the junction held 3 bases outside the gene matches. Germline V gene lookup returns CDR1 SNHLY and CDR2 FYNNEI. The CDR3 region is CASSGLAGPYNEQFF. Written as DNA, the CDR3 is TGTGCCAGCAGTGGACTAGCGGGACCTTACAATGAGCAGTTCTTC. Variable domain in full (rest from reference TRBV2 and TRBJ2-1): EPEVTQTPSHQVTQMGQEVILRCVPISNHLYFYWYRQILGQKVEFLVSFYNNEISEKSEIFDDQFSVERPDGSNFTLKIRSTKLEDSAMYFCASSGLAGPYNEQFFGPGTRLTVL.

With respect to this clonotype: The junction differs from germline at one of its ends, possibly a read error. The J gene is TRBJ2-5, the V gene TRBV28; TRBD1 or TRBD2 may be the D gene (6 bases each). The CDR3 covers 16 residues. From germline, CDR1 is MDHEN and CDR2 SYDVKM. CDR3 sequence: CASSLRRGTAQGTQYF. CDR3 DNA sequence: TGTGCCAGCAGTCTCAGGAGGGGGACTGCCCAAGGGACCCAGTACTTC.

This clonotype was counted only a few times. This chain uses TRBV5-1 with TRBJ1-2, with no clear D. V was shortened by 2 bases and J by 3 bases, with 17 bases between the two germline ends. Germline lookup yields CDR1 SGHRS and CDR2 YFSETQ. This CDR3 has 16 residues. CDR3 loop: CASSFQLDPRDYGYTF. The DNA of the CDR3 is TGCGCCAGCAGCTTTCAGTTGGACCCCCGGGACTATGGCTACACCTTC.

This clonotype was observed a few times. Here the CDR3 reads CASSQTTGPNEKLFF. The CDR3 DNA is TGTGCCAGCAGCCAAACGACAGGGCCTAATGAAAAACTGTTTTTT. This chain links TRBV16 with TRBJ1-4, with 7 bases aligning to TRBD1. Germline V gene data show CDR1 as KGHSY and CDR2 as FQNENV. This CDR3 comprises 15 residues. The V gene end was trimmed by 2 bases and the J gene end by 3 bases; junction bases not matched to a gene: 3. Supplemented by reference TRBV16 and TRBJ1-4, the full variable domain reads GEEVAQTPKHLVRGEGQKAKLYCAPIKGHSYVFWYQQVLKNEFKFLISFQNENVFDETGMPKERFSAKCLPNSPCSLEIQATKLEDSAVYFCASSQTTGPNEKLFFGSGTQLSVL.

The table lists this clonotype with a few counts. One junction end disagrees with the germline gene, perhaps due to a read error. This chain joins TRBV10-3 and TRBJ2-3; TRBD2 is a possible D gene (6 bases). The CDR3 totals 16 residues. CDR1 ENHRY and CDR2 SYGVKD come from the germline V gene. CDR3 sequence reads: CAISPAEGSSTDTQYF. The CDR3 region has the DNA TGTGCCATCAGTCCCGCGGAGGGGAGTAGCACGGATACGCAGTATTTT.

In this sample, this clonotype turned up a few times. The CDR3 DNA is TGTGCCAGCAGCCAAGCAGCCGGGGGGAGAGACTATGGCTACACCTTC. Its protein product is CASSQAAGGRDYGYTF. The J gene is TRBJ1-2, the V gene TRBV3-1, with D tentatively TRBD1 (5 bases). Germline loops: CDR1 LGHDT, CDR2 YNNKEL (reference sequence). The CDR3 loop spans 16 amino acids. V lost 1 base and J 3 bases, leaving 15 bases between the germline ends.

J is TRBJ1-1 and V is TRBV6-6, with D unresolved. Germline V gives CDR1 MNHNY, CDR2 SVGAGI (reference sequence). Trimming took off 6 bases at V and 0 bases at J, with 14 bases between the two ends. The CDR3 spans 15 residues. CDR3 protein: CASREIQIMNTEAFF. CDR3 sequence (DNA): TGTGCCAGCAGAGAGATACAGATAATGAACACTGAAGCTTTCTTT.

This clonotype has just one count. V and J are TRBV27 and TRBJ2-3; D possibly corresponds to TRBD2 (6 bases). This CDR3 comprises 13 residues. From germline, CDR1 is MNHEY and CDR2 SMNVEV (reference sequence). V shed 3 bases and J shed 9 bases, with 13 bases lying between them. Here the CDR3 DNA reads TGTGCCAGCAGTTTCGGGGGAGTTGGGACGCAGTATTTT. This gives the protein CASSFGGVGTQYF.

This chain joins TRBV9 and TRBJ2-1, with D perhaps matching TRBD2 (6 bases). The J call is uncertain, as TRBJ2-7 better fits the DNA end. Germline-derived CDR1 and CDR2 are SGDLS and YYNGEE. This CDR3 region has 17 residues. The CDR3 DNA follows: TGTGCCAGCAGCGCGAATCCCACGGGACTCCCTTCCTACGAGCAGTACTTC. The encoded protein is CASSANPTGLPSYEQYF.

This clonotype was observed a handful of times. V gene TRBV4-3 combines with J gene TRBJ2-3; no definite D call. Germline V lookup: CDR1 LGHNA, CDR2 YSLEER. The CDR3 covers 14 residues. V lost 1 base, J lost 6 bases, and 11 bases lay in between. The CDR3 sequence is CASSQVGQTDTQYF. CDR3 DNA: TGCGCCAGCAGCCAAGTAGGCCAGACCGATACGCAGTATTTT.

J is TRBJ2-4 and V is TRBV20-1; 14 nucleotides agree with TRBD2. Germline V gives CDR1 DFQATT, CDR2 SNEGSKA (reference sequence). The CDR3 loop spans 14 amino acids. The junction had 7 bases not matched to a gene; V was cut back by 5 bases and J by 10 bases. CDR3: CSASGTSGGGIQYF. The CDR3 DNA is TGCAGTGCTTCCGGGACTAGCGGGGGTGGGATTCAGTACTTC.

This clonotype turned up a few times. The V gene is TRBV19, the J gene TRBJ2-7; possibly TRBD2 for D (6 bases). V shed 5 bases and J shed 5 bases, with 10 bases lying between them. Germline-derived CDR1 and CDR2 are LNHDA and SQIVND (reference sequence). The CDR3 has 12 amino acids. CDR3 nucleotides: TGTGCCAGTAGTCGGTGGGGGGACGAGCAGTACTTC. It is translated as CASSRWGDEQYF.

V and J are TRBV5-1 and TRBJ2-1; 9 nucleotides line up with TRBD2. Judging by the DNA end, TRBJ2-7 fits better; the J call may be wrong. In germline, CDR1 is SGHRS, CDR2 YFSETQ. This CDR3 spans 15 amino acids. The CDR3 region is CASSLAGTSNYEQYF. The CDR3 DNA reads as TGCGCCAGCAGCTTGGCCGGGACTAGCAACTACGAGCAGTACTTC.

This clonotype was detected a few times. The gene calls are TRBV5-1 and TRBJ2-7, with TRBD1 identical over 9 bases. Germline values: CDR1 SGHRS, CDR2 YFSETQ. V trimming: 3 bases; J trimming: 7 bases; junction bases outside the gene matches: 8. The CDR3 covers 14 residues. The CDR3: CASSWGQGKEEQYF. In nucleotides, the CDR3 is TGCGCCAGCAGCTGGGGACAGGGAAAGGAAGAGCAGTACTTC.

This clonotype was picked up a small number of times. The chain couples TRBV7-3 to TRBJ2-5; perhaps TRBD2 as D (5 bases). Trimming took off 2 bases at V and 1 base at J, with 11 bases between the two ends. Germline V gene sequence: CDR1 SGHTA, CDR2 FQGTGA. This CDR3 comprises 15 residues. The CDR3 loop reads CASSLGPGFQETQYF. The CDR3 DNA reads as TGTGCCAGCAGCTTAGGTCCGGGGTTCCAAGAGACCCAGTACTTC. The full variable domain, rest sourced from reference TRBV7-3 and TRBJ2-5, is GAGVSQTPSNKVTEKGKYVELRCDPISGHTALYWYRQSLGQGPEFLIYFQGTGAADDSGLPNDRFFAVRPEGSVSTLKIQRTERGDSAVYLCASSLGPGFQETQYFGPGTRLLVL.